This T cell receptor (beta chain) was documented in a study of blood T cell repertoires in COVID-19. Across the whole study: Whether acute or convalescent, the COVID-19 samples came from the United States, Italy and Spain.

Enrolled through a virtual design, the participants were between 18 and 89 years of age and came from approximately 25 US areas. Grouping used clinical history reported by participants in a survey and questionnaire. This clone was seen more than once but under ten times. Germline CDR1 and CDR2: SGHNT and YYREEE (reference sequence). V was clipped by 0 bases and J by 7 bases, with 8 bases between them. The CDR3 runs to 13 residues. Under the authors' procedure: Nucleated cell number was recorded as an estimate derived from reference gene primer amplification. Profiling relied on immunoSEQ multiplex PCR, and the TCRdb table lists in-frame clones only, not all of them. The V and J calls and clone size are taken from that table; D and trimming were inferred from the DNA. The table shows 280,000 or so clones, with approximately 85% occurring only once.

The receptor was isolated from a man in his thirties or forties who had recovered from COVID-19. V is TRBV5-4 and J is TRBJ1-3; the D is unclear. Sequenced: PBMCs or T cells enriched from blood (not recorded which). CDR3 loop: CASSLAGFNTIYF. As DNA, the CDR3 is TGTGCCAGCAGCTTGGCCGGTTTTAACACCATATATTTT.